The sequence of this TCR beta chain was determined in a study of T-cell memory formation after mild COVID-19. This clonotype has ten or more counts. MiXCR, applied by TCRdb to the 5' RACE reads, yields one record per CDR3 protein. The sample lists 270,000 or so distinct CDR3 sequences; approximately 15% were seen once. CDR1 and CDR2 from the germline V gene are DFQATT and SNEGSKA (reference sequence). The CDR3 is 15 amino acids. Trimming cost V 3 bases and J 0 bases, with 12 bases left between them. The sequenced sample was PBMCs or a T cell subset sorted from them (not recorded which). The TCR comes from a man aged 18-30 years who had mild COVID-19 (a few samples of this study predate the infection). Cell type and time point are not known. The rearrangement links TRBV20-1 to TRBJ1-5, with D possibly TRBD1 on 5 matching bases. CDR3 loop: CSASHTGASNQPQHF. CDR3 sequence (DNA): TGCAGTGCTAGCCATACCGGGGCTAGCAATCAGCCCCAGCATTTT.